Each of the 2 T cell receptor beta chains below was sequenced from the same sample in a study of metastatic and nonmetastatic thyroid tumors. TCRdb re-called the PCR reads with MiXCR. Here the sample spans roughly 53,000 clones, roughly 20% being singletons. Not a single patient had been given any form of treatment at any point before undergoing thyroid surgery. The sequenced material came from blood. The source is a female donor with papillary thyroid cancer or a benign thyroid nodule (not recorded which). Some clones in this sample may be carry-over from other donors' samples.

This clone was seen at least ten times. The chain couples TRBV18 to TRBJ1-1, with D perhaps TRBD1 (6 bases). CDR3 length: 18 amino acids. The V gene lost 3 bases and the J gene lost 0 bases, with 20 bases spanning the gap. Germline lookup yields CDR1 KGHSH and CDR2 LQKENI. This chain's CDR3 is CASSPTALSGHMNTEAFF. The CDR3 coding sequence is TGTGCCAGCTCACCTACGGCTCTCTCGGGACACATGAACACTGAAGCTTTCTTT.

In this sample, this clone turned up many times. J is TRBJ1-1 and V is TRBV7-8; perhaps TRBD1 as D (5 bases). The ends were cut back, 2 bases at V and 4 bases at J, with 14 bases in the middle. CDR3 length: 15 amino acids. Germline V gives CDR1 SGHVS, CDR2 FQNEAQ. The CDR3 DNA follows: TGTGCCAGCAGCTTAATAGGGGAGTTAGGCACTGAAGCTTTCTTT. It codes for CASSLIGELGTEAFF.